The T cell receptor (beta chain) described here comes from a study of blood T cell repertoires in COVID-19. On the study more broadly: PBMCs, B-cell-depleted T cells, or T cells provided the cDNA or gDNA that made up the material.

Here immunoSEQ multiplex PCR was the method, and the copy in TCRdb shows in-frame clones only, minus some. The sample records about 150,000 clones, around 87% being singletons. CDR3 length equals 14 residues. Per the germline V gene, CDR1 is MNHEY and CDR2 is SVGEGT. Trimming removed 3 bases from V and 0 bases from J, with 6 bases in between. The chain carries TRBV6-2 or TRBV6-3 and TRBJ2-4; no clear D. The receptor comes from a man between 18 and 29 years old with COVID-19, enrolled during active disease. Material for sequencing was peripheral blood. CDR3 region: CASSYPLAKNIQYF. The CDR3 bases are TGTGCCAGCAGTTATCCTTTAGCCAAAAACATTCAGTACTTC.